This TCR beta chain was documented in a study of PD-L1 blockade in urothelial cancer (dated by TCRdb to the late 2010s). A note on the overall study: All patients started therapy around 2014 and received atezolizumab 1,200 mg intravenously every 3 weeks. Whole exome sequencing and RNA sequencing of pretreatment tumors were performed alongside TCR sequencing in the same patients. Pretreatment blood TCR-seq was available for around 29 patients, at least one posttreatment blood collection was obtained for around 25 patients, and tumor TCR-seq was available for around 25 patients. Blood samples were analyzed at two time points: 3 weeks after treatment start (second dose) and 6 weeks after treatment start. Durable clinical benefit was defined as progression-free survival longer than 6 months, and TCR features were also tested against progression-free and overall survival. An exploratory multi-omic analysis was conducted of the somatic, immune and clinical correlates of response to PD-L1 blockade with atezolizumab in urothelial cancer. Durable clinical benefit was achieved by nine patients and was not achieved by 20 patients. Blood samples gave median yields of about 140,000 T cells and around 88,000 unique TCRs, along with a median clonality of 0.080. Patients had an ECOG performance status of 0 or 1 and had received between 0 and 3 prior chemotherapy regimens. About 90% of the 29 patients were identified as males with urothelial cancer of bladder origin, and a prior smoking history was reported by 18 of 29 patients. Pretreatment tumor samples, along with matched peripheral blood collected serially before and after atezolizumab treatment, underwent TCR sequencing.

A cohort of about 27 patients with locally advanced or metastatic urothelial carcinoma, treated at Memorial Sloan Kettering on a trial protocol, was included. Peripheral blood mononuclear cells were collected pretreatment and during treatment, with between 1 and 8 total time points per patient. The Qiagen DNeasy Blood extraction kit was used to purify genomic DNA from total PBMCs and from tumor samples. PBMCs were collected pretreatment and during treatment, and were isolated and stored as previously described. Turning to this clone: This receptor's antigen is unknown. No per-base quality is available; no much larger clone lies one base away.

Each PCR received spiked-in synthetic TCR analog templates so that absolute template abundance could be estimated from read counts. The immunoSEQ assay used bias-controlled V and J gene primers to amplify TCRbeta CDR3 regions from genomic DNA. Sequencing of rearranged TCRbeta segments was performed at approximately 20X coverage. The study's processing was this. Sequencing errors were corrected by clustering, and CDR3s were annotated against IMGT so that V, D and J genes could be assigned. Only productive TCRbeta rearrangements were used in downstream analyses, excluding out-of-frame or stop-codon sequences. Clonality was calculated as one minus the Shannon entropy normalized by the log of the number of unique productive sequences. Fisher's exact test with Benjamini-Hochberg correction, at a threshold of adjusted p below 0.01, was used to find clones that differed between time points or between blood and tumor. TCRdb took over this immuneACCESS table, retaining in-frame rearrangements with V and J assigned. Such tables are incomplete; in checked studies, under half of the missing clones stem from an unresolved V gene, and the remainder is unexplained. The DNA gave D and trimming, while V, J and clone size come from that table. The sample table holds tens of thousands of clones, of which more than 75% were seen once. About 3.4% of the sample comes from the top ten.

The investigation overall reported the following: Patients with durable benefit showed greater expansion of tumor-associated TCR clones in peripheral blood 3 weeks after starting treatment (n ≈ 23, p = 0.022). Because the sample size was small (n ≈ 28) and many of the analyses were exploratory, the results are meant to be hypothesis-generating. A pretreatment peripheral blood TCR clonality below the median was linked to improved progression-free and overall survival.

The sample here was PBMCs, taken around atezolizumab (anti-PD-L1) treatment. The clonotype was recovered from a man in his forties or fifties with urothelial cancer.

The sequenced DNA is TGTGCCAGCAGTAAGGGTGCGGGACAGGCCACTGAAGCTTTCTTT. The encoded protein is CASSKGAGQATEAFF. In this chain, TRBV6-1 is recombined with TRBJ1-1; 8 bases in the middle match TRBD1. The CDR3 spans 15 residues, from the cysteine through the phenylalanine. The kept DNA is CDR3 alone, 45 bases in frame from the first base. The germline V end is reduced by 5 bases and the J end by 4 bases; junction bases left unmatched: 9. CDR1 and CDR2, per the germline V gene, are MNHNS and SASEGT.